The 8 T cell receptor beta chains in this list originate from one sample, sequenced in a study of T-cell memory formation after mild COVID-19. Using its own MiXCR run on the 5' RACE reads, TCRdb lists one record per CDR3 protein. The repertoire holds fewer than 500,000 distinct CDR3 sequences, with around a quarter as singletons. The sequenced sample consisted of PBMCs or a T cell subset sorted from them (not recorded which). The receptors shown here come from an adult woman who had mild COVID-19 (a few samples of this study predate the infection). Cell type and time point are not known.

Many counts were recorded for this clonotype. The chain combines TRBV20-1 with TRBJ2-5; 11 nucleotides agree with TRBD2. The ends lost 2 bases at V and 5 bases at J; junction bases unmatched: 16. CDR3 size: 18 residues. Germline CDR1 and CDR2: DFQATT and SNEGSKA (reference sequence). CDR3 in DNA: TGCAGTGCTAGATCTACCGCCTTACTAGCGGGAGTTCGGGAGACCCAGTACTTC. It translates to CSARSTALLAGVRETQYF.

This clonotype came up once. This chain connects TRBV12-3 or TRBV12-4 to TRBJ1-1; 10 nucleotides agree with TRBD1. This CDR3 has 16 residues. V shed 5 bases, J shed 3 bases, and the junction held 9 bases outside the gene matches. CDR3 amino acids: CASSLEDRGKYTEAFF. The CDR3 DNA sequence: TGTGCCAGCAGTCTGGAGGACAGGGGGAAGTACACTGAAGCTTTCTTT.

This clonotype appeared a few times. This chain connects TRBV7-8 to TRBJ2-5; no reliable D call. The germline V gene encodes CDR1 SGHVS and CDR2 FQNEAQ. CDR3 length equals 15 residues. The V and J ends lost 1 base and 1 base respectively, with 10 bases between them. The CDR3 protein is CASSLVEYSQETQYF. The DNA for the CDR3 is TGTGCCAGCAGCTTAGTCGAGTATAGCCAAGAGACCCAGTACTTC.

The chain has TRBV4-1 and TRBJ2-3; TRBD2 is a possible D gene (7 bases). Looked up from germline, CDR1 is MGHRA and CDR2 is YSYEKL. V shed 0 bases and J shed 2 bases, with 18 bases lying between them. This CDR3 comprises 18 residues. CDR3 protein: CASSQDKSGGAPTDTQYF. The CDR3 coding sequence is TGCGCCAGCAGCCAAGATAAAAGTGGGGGGGCCCCCACAGATACGCAGTATTTT.

The J gene is TRBJ1-2, the V gene TRBV29-1; 7 nucleotides align to TRBD1. Germline V gene data show CDR1 as SQVTM and CDR2 as ANQGSEA. V gave up 6 bases and J gave up 7 bases; unmatched junction bases: 11. This CDR3 contains 13 residues. As DNA, the CDR3 is TGCAGCGTCGAGAAGGGGGCGGGTGTTGGCTACACCTTC. This codes for CSVEKGAGVGYTF.

V and J are TRBV6-5 and TRBJ2-1; D gene uncertain. The CDR3 is 12 residues long. V dropped 6 bases and J dropped 7 bases, with 10 bases sitting between them. Germline V gene data show CDR1 as MNHEY and CDR2 as SVGAGI. CDR3 sequence reads: CASSSKVNEQFF. CDR3 nucleotide sequence: TGTGCCAGCAGCTCAAAAGTAAATGAGCAGTTCTTC.

This clonotype was detected only a few times. Sequence at one end of the junction differs from germline and may be a read error. The rearrangement uses TRBV11-3 and TRBJ2-5, with 7 bases aligning to TRBD2. Germline V gene lookup returns CDR1 SGHNT and CDR2 YENEEA. This CDR3 region has 14 residues. CDR3 coding DNA: TGTGCCAGCAGCTTAAGCGGGGCGCAAGGGACCCAGTACTTC. Translation gives CASSLSGAQGTQYF.

This clonotype appeared a few times. The gene calls are TRBV12-3 or TRBV12-4 and TRBJ2-3; 10 bases are shared with TRBD2. V lost 5 bases to trimming and J lost 4 bases; unmatched junction nucleotides: 9. This CDR3 region has 16 residues. In DNA, the CDR3 is TGTGCCAGCAGTCTTAGCGGGGGGAGTTGGGCAGATACGCAGTATTTT. Residues: CASSLSGGSWADTQYF.